These 26 T cell receptor beta chains were all obtained from the same sample, sequenced in a study of shared clonotypes between healthy human individuals. Naive CD8 cells, CD45RO-negative and positively selected for CCR7, excluded terminally differentiated effector memory CD45RA+ cells. TCRdb's table, derived via immunoSEQ multiplex PCR, lists solely in-frame clones and lacks some. The data contain millions of clones, around 96% of them seen just once; the ten biggest clones take up around 1.1%. Source material: naive CD8+ T cells sorted from blood. The receptors were gathered from a man in his late teens or twenties in good health.

The chain employs TRBV29-1 and TRBJ2-1; no clear D gene. V dropped 5 bases and J dropped 9 bases, with 11 bases sitting between them. Germline CDR1 is SQVTM and CDR2 is ANQGSEA. CDR3 length: 11 amino acids. Here the CDR3 reads CSVYRVGEQFF. The CDR3 DNA is TGCAGCGTTTACCGAGTCGGTGAGCAGTTCTTC.

The V call is TRBV5-4, the J call TRBJ1-6; 9 bases fit TRBD1. The CDR3 has 14 residues. CDR1 SGHNT and CDR2 YYREEE come from the germline V gene (reference sequence). V gave up 4 bases and J gave up 9 bases; unmatched junction bases: 5. The CDR3 spells CASSRTGDPSPLHF. The CDR3, as DNA: TGTGCCAGCAGCAGGACAGGGGATCCTTCACCCCTCCACTTT.

V gene TRBV4-2 combines with J gene TRBJ2-5, with D possibly matching TRBD2 (6 bases). Germline V gene sequence: CDR1 LGHNA, CDR2 YNFKEQ. This CDR3 spans 16 amino acids. Between the trimmed V and J ends, which lost 3 bases and 4 bases, there was a span of 18 bases. CDR3 DNA sequence: TGTGCCAGCAGCCAGAGGTCTGGAAAGGAGGGAGAGACCCAGTACTTC. The encoded protein is CASSQRSGKEGETQYF.

This clone has a single count. A read error may account for a junction end that differs from germline. V and J are TRBV6-5 and TRBJ1-2; the D gene is possibly TRBD1 (5 bases). Germline V lookup: CDR1 MNHEY, CDR2 SVGAGI. This CDR3 spans 13 amino acids. This CDR3 is CATSNLGVYGYTF. CDR3 sequence (DNA): TGTGCCACCAGTAACCTGGGGGTCTATGGCTACACCTTC.

This sequence joins TRBV14 and TRBJ2-7; D ambiguous. The germline gives CDR1 SGHDN, CDR2 FVKESK. This CDR3 contains 11 residues. V was shortened by 3 bases and J by 3 bases, with 3 bases between the two germline ends. The CDR3 protein is CASSHGYEQYF. CDR3 nucleotide sequence: TGTGCCAGCAGCCACGGCTACGAGCAGTACTTC.

This chain joins TRBV27 and TRBJ1-4; no firm D call. V shed 4 bases and J shed 7 bases, with 25 bases lying between them. CDR1 is MNHEY and CDR2 is SMNVEV in the germline V gene (reference sequence). The CDR3 is 18 residues long. The CDR3 loop is CASSSEFGVGPPGEKLFF. The CDR3 coding sequence is TGTGCCAGCAGTTCGGAGTTCGGCGTTGGGCCCCCCGGTGAAAAACTGTTTTTT.

The count of this clone is one. The chain joins TRBV6-5 to TRBJ2-4; 15 bases fit TRBD2. CDR1 and CDR2 (germline): MNHEY, SVGAGI. With V trimmed by 0 bases and J by 6 bases, 0 bases remained unmatched. This CDR3 spans 16 amino acids. Here the CDR3 DNA reads TGTGCCAGCAGTTACTCGGGACTAGCGGGGGGAAACATTCAGTACTTC. Translation gives CASSYSGLAGGNIQYF.

J is TRBJ1-2 and V is TRBV7-9, with D hard to call. The CDR3 sequence is 11 residues long. V shed 3 bases and J shed 6 bases, with 5 bases lying between them. Germline V gene sequence: CDR1 SEHNR, CDR2 FQNEAQ (reference sequence). The DNA of the CDR3 is TGTGCCAGCAGCTTTTCTCATGGCTACACCTTC. Its protein is CASSFSHGYTF. The variable domain in full, with the rest retrieved from reference TRBV7-9 and TRBJ1-2, is DTGVSQNPRHKITKRGQNVTFRCDPISEHNRLYWYRQTLGQGPEFLTYFQNEAQLEKSRLLSDRFSAERPKGSFSTLEIQRTEQGDSAMYLCASSFSHGYTFGSGTRLTVV.

The CDR3: CATSGLASSYEQYF. As DNA, the CDR3 is TGTGCCACAAGCGGACTAGCGAGCTCCTACGAGCAGTACTTC. The chain employs TRBV6-6 and TRBJ2-7, with 9 bases lining up with TRBD2. Germline V gene sequence: CDR1 MNHNY, CDR2 SVGAGI (reference sequence). This CDR3 has 14 amino acids. V was clipped by 10 bases and J by 0 bases; unmatched bases: 7.

The chain links TRBV2 to TRBJ1-6, with 9 nucleotides matching TRBD1. The CDR3 is 14 residues long. After removal of 5 bases from V and 9 bases from J, the junction contained 5 bases not matched to a gene. Germline V gene data show CDR1 as SNHLY and CDR2 as FYNNEI. CDR3 DNA: TGTGCCAGCAGTACGACAGGGGGAAGTTCACCCCTCCACTTT. This translates into CASSTTGGSSPLHF.

This clone was recorded once. V is TRBV11-2 and J is TRBJ2-1; 9 bases match TRBD1. This CDR3 has 15 residues. Germline-derived CDR1 and CDR2 are SGHAT and FQNNGV. J was trimmed by 6 bases and V by 5 bases; bases with no gene match: 8. The CDR3 sequence: CASSVPGTGLNEQFF. CDR3 bases: TGTGCCAGCAGCGTCCCCGGGACAGGGCTCAATGAGCAGTTCTTC.

The rearrangement links TRBV2 to TRBJ2-2; D may be TRBD2 (5 bases). The germline gives CDR1 SNHLY, CDR2 FYNNEI. The CDR3 covers 15 residues. Deletions cut 7 bases from V and 2 bases from J, with 14 bases between. Here the CDR3 reads CASTALAGNTGELFF. As DNA, the CDR3 is TGTGCCAGCACCGCGCTAGCCGGCAACACCGGGGAGCTGTTTTTT.

This clone was recorded a few times. Additional DNA sequences in this sample encode the identical CDR3. The V and J genes are TRBV6-5 and TRBJ2-3; a possible D gene is TRBD1 (6 bases). Looked up from germline, CDR1 is MNHEY and CDR2 is SVGAGI. Trimming took 2 bases from V and 3 from J, leaving 6 bases between them. The CDR3 runs to 13 residues. CDR3 sequence reads: CASSYQGTDTQYF. CDR3 coding DNA: TGTGCCAGCAGTTACCAGGGGACAGATACGCAGTATTTT.

The V gene is TRBV13, the J gene TRBJ1-1; D possibly corresponds to TRBD1 (5 bases). Germline V gene sequence: CDR1 PRHDT, CDR2 FYEKMQ (reference sequence). The CDR3 extends over 15 amino acids. Between the trimmed V and J ends, which lost 2 bases and 0 bases, there was a span of 10 bases. The CDR3 protein is CASSLRSGMNTEAFF. The CDR3 DNA is TGTGCCAGCAGCTTACGTTCAGGGATGAACACTGAAGCTTTCTTT.

The chain recombines TRBV5-1 with TRBJ2-7, with TRBD2 matching 8 bases. V trimming: 2 bases; J trimming: 7 bases; junction bases outside the gene matches: 2. The CDR3 consists of 12 residues. Germline V CDR1 and CDR2: SGHRS, YFSETQ. For the CDR3, the DNA is TGCGCCAGCAGCTTTACTAGCGGAGAGCAGTACTTC. Residues: CASSFTSGEQYF.

The CDR3 is CASSLSWDRGSVGELFF. The CDR3 DNA is TGTGCCAGCAGTTTATCGTGGGACAGGGGGTCTGTCGGGGAGCTGTTTTTT. The V gene is TRBV27, the J gene TRBJ2-2; 11 bases agree with TRBD1. The CDR3 runs 17 residues. Germline loops: CDR1 MNHEY, CDR2 SMNVEV (reference sequence). The ends lost 0 bases at V and 7 bases at J; junction bases unmatched: 7.

This chain links TRBV7-9 with TRBJ1-2; D is ambiguous. Germline V gives CDR1 SEHNR, CDR2 FQNEAQ (reference sequence). This CDR3 region has 14 residues. Trimming left V 5 bases short and J 6 bases short, with 16 bases between. CDR3 sequence reads: CASSPPTGIDGYTF. The CDR3 coding sequence is TGTGCCAGCAGCCCTCCGACGGGGATTGATGGCTACACCTTC.

The chain uses TRBV7-9 and TRBJ2-3; 14 bases fit TRBD2. V dropped 5 bases and J dropped 2; count of bases not matched to a gene: 3. CDR1 and CDR2 from the germline V gene are SEHNR and FQNEAQ (reference sequence). This CDR3 has 16 amino acids. Here the CDR3 DNA reads TGTGCCAGCAGCGCGGGACTAGCGGGAGCCACAGATACGCAGTATTTT. Protein: CASSAGLAGATDTQYF. Full variable domain (outside the CDR3, taken from reference TRBV7-9 and TRBJ2-3): DTGVSQNPRHKITKRGQNVTFRCDPISEHNRLYWYRQTLGQGPEFLTYFQNEAQLEKSRLLSDRFSAERPKGSFSTLEIQRTEQGDSAMYLCASSAGLAGATDTQYFGPGTRLTVL.

The J gene is TRBJ1-2, the V gene TRBV6-5; unclear D gene. The length of the CDR3 is 15 residues. V was cut by 2 bases and J by 2 bases, with 12 bases left in between. Germline V gene sequence: CDR1 MNHEY, CDR2 SVGAGI. Written as DNA, the CDR3 is TGTGCCAGCAGTTACGGGGAGGGCGTAAACTATGGCTACACCTTC. The encoded protein is CASSYGEGVNYGYTF.

This clone was seen a single time. The genes are TRBV9 and TRBJ2-5; 7 bases agree with TRBD1. The CDR3 contains 16 residues. The germline CDR1 and CDR2 sequences are SGDLS and YYNGEE. The V and J ends lost 3 bases and 2 bases, in that order; junction bases with no gene match: 10. The CDR3 DNA is TGTGCCAGCAGCGCACAGGGGCGACCCTTACAAGAGACCCAGTACTTC. Its translation: CASSAQGRPLQETQYF.

This sequence joins TRBV11-2 and TRBJ2-7, with D possibly being TRBD2 (5 bases). This CDR3 region has 15 residues. V was pared by 1 base and J by 6 bases, with 16 bases between. Germline CDR1 reads SGHAT; CDR2 reads FQNNGV. The CDR3 nucleotides are TGTGCCAGCAGCTTAGCTAGCCAAGGGCTCCTCGAGCAGTACTTC. Translating gives CASSLASQGLLEQYF.

The chain is built from TRBV21-1 and TRBJ2-3; the table's D call, TRBD1, was not checked against the DNA. TRBV21-1 is recorded as a pseudogene. CDR3 length: 14 residues. The CDR3 loop is CASSKGSGIYTQYF. DNA of the CDR3: TGTGCCAGCAGCAAAGGCTCAGGGATTTATACGCAGTATTTT.

As regards this clone: The sample contains more than one DNA sequence encoding this CDR3. The chain carries TRBV6-5 and TRBJ2-1, with 11 bases aligning to TRBD2. The germline CDR1 and CDR2 sequences are MNHEY and SVGAGI. V shed 3 bases and J 3 bases; nucleotides not matched to a gene: 1. CDR3 length: 15 amino acids. The CDR3 sequence is CASSYGTSGYNEQFF. The CDR3 DNA reads as TGTGCCAGCAGTTATGGGACTAGCGGCTACAATGAGCAGTTCTTC.

This chain links TRBV28 with TRBJ2-5, with TRBD1 matching over 8 bases. Unmatched junction bases numbered 6, after V lost 3 bases and J lost 3 bases. The CDR3 is made up of 15 amino acids. The germline gives CDR1 MDHEN, CDR2 SYDVKM. The CDR3 reads CASSFYTGGEETQYF. As DNA, the CDR3 is TGTGCCAGCAGTTTTTATACAGGGGGTGAAGAGACCCAGTACTTC. Full variable domain (rest looked up from reference TRBV28 and TRBJ2-5): DVKVTQSSRYLVKRTGEKVFLECVQDMDHENMFWYRQDPGLGLRLIYFSYDVKMKEKGDIPEGYSVSREKKERFSLILESASTNQTSMYLCASSFYTGGEETQYFGPGTRLLVL.

The chain joins TRBV2 to TRBJ1-5; 7 bases agree with TRBD1. V shed 6 bases and J 1 base; nucleotides not matched to a gene: 18. Germline CDR1 SNHLY, CDR2 FYNNEI. The CDR3 has 19 residues. The CDR3 sequence is CASSLDRALGGGSNQPQHF. The CDR3 bases are TGTGCCAGCAGCCTTGACAGGGCCCTAGGAGGAGGAAGCAATCAGCCCCAGCATTTT.

J is TRBJ2-1 and V is TRBV27; D is perhaps TRBD2 (6 bases). Deletions cut 3 bases from V and 5 bases from J, with 11 bases between. The length of the CDR3 is 14 residues. Germline V CDR1 and CDR2: MNHEY, SMNVEV (reference sequence). The CDR3 sequence: CASSFSGEDNEQFF. CDR3 in DNA: TGTGCCAGCAGTTTCTCGGGAGAAGACAATGAGCAGTTCTTC.